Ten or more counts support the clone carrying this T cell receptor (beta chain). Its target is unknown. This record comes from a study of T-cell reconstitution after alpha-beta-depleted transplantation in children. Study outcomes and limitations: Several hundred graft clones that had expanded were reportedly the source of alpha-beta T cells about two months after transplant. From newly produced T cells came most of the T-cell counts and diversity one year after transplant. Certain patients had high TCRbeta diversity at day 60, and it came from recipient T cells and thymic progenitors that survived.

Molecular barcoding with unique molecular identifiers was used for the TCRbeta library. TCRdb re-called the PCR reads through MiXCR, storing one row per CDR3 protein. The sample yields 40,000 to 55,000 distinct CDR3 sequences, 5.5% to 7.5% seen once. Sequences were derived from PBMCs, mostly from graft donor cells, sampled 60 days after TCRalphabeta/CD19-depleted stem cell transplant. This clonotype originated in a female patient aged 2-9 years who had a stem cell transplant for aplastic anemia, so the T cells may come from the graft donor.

CDR3 in amino acids: CASTSRGTTQYF. CDR3 in DNA: TGTGCCAGCACCTCAAGGGGGACCACGCAGTATTTT. The V call is TRBV28, the J call TRBJ2-3, with D perhaps TRBD1 (6 bases). With 7 bases removed from V and 9 bases from J, the gap between germline ends came to 14 bases. Germline V lookup: CDR1 MDHEN, CDR2 SYDVKM. The CDR3 contains 12 residues.